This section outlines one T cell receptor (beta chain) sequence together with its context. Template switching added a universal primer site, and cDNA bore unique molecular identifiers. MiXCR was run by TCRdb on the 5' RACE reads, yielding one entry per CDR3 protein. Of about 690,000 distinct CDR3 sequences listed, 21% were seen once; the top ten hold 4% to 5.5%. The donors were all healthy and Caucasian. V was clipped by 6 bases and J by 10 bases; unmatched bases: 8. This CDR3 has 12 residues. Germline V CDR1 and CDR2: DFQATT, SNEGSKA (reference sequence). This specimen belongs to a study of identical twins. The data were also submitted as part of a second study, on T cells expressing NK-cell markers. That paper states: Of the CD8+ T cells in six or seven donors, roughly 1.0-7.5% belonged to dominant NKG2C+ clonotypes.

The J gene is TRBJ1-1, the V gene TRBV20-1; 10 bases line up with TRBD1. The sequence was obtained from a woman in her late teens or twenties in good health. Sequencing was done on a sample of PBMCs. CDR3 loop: CSASDRGRGAFF. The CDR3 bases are TGCAGTGCCTCAGACAGGGGGCGAGGAGCTTTCTTT.